What follows are 19 T cell receptor beta chains derived from one specimen sequenced in a study of blood T cell repertoires in COVID-19 (TCRdb year 2020). The library was built by means of the immunoSEQ multiplex PCR assay. What TCRdb holds here is the immuneACCESS table cut down to in-frame rearrangements. Part of the clones is not present; checked against another copy, under half of the missing clones reflect an unresolved V gene, and the others are unexplained. The sample has about 250,000 clones on record, 75% to 85% of them singletons. The top ten clones comprise roughly 4.6% of the sample. Sequencing was performed on peripheral blood. The receptor set was obtained from a man in his fifties or sixties with COVID-19, enrolled during active disease.

This clone was found a few times. The chain couples TRBV5-1 to TRBJ1-3, with a weak D call TRBD1 (5 bases). V was shortened by 4 bases and J by 2 bases, with 13 bases between the two germline ends. CDR1 is SGHRS, CDR2 YFSETQ, per germline. This CDR3 has 15 amino acids. Here the CDR3 reads CASSADSGTGNTIYF. CDR3 DNA sequence: TGCGCCAGCAGCGCAGACAGCGGGACTGGAAACACCATATATTTT.

The chain couples TRBV6-5 to TRBJ1-1; D is unresolved. Per the germline V gene, CDR1 is MNHEY and CDR2 is SVGAGI. Between the trimmed V and J ends, which lost 10 bases and 5 bases, there was a span of 20 bases. The length of the CDR3 is 14 residues. The CDR3 spells CATSAGWLGTEAFF. In DNA, the CDR3 is TGTGCCACCTCTGCGGGATGGTTAGGAACTGAAGCTTTCTTT.

The chain has TRBV10-2 and TRBJ1-1, with D uncertain. Trimming stripped 6 bases from V and 0 bases from J, with 8 bases between. The CDR3 runs to 13 residues. The germline V gene encodes CDR1 WSHSY and CDR2 SAAADI. CDR3 sequence (DNA): TGCGCCAGCAGGGAGACTGTGAACACTGAAGCTTTCTTT. Protein: CASRETVNTEAFF.

The chain recombines TRBV15 with TRBJ2-1; the D is unclear. Germline V gene lookup returns CDR1 LNHNV and CDR2 YYDKDF (reference sequence). The V end lost 5 bases, the J end lost 10 bases, and 18 bases lay between the germline ends. The CDR3 contains 14 residues. CDR3 in amino acids: CATSGSVFGAEQFF. Written as DNA, the CDR3 is TGTGCCACCAGCGGAAGCGTCTTCGGCGCCGAGCAGTTCTTC.

The chain uses TRBV25-1 and TRBJ2-2, with D maybe TRBD2 (7 bases). The CDR3 length is 15 residues. The ends were cut back, 1 base at V and 6 bases at J, with 12 bases in the middle. Germline values: CDR1 MGHDK, CDR2 SYGVNS. The chain's CDR3 is CASSELGAGAGELFF. CDR3 sequence (DNA): TGTGCCAGCAGTGAATTGGGGGCGGGGGCCGGGGAGCTGTTTTTT.

This chain links TRBV5-4 with TRBJ2-7; TRBD1 matches 8 bases. Trimming cost V 4 bases and J 5 bases; bases outside gene matches: 8. Germline V gene data show CDR1 as SGHNT and CDR2 as YYREEE (reference sequence). This CDR3 region has 14 residues. As DNA, the CDR3 is TGTGCCAGCAGCACGGACAGGGTTTCCGACGAGCAGTACTTC. Amino acid sequence: CASSTDRVSDEQYF. Full variable domain (missing parts from reference TRBV5-4 and TRBJ2-7): ETGVTQSPTHLIKTRGQQVTLRCSSQSGHNTVSWYQQALGQGPQFIFQYYREEENGRGNFPPRFSGLQFPNYSSELNVNALELDDSALYLCASSTDRVSDEQYFGPGTRLTVT.

The CDR3 reads CASTPAKAYGYTF. The DNA of the CDR3 is TGTGCCAGCACCCCAGCGAAAGCCTATGGCTACACCTTC. The chain recombines TRBV6-5 with TRBJ1-2; D unclear. CDR3 length: 13 residues. Trimming cost V 7 bases and J 4 bases, with 13 bases left between them. Germline CDR1 and CDR2: MNHEY and SVGAGI.

This clone has just a few counts. The junction shows a germline mismatch at one end, possibly a read error. V usage is TRBV9 and J usage is TRBJ2-1; a possible D gene is TRBD2 (5 bases). The CDR3 length is 15 residues. CDR1 and CDR2 (germline): SGDLS, YYNGEE. CDR3 coding DNA: TGTGCCAGCAGCGGTAGTCAGGACTCCTACCATGAGCAGTTCTTC. This sequence encodes CASSGSQDSYHEQFF.

The chain couples TRBV30 to TRBJ1-3, with D hard to call. The CDR3 covers 13 residues. Trimming took off 7 bases at V and 4 bases at J, with 14 bases between the two ends. Per the germline V gene, CDR1 is GTSNPN and CDR2 is SVGIG (reference sequence). CDR3 protein: CASPGDPGNTIYF. DNA of the CDR3: TGTGCCTCCCCAGGCGATCCCGGAAACACCATATATTTT. The whole variable domain, filled in from reference TRBV30 and TRBJ1-3, reads SQTIHQWPATLVQPVGSPLSLECTVEGTSNPNLYWYRQAAGRGLQLLFYSVGIGQISSEVPQNLSASRPQDRQFILSSKKLLLSDSGFYLCASPGDPGNTIYFGEGSWLTVV.

The gene calls are TRBV5-4 and TRBJ2-5; 13 nucleotides line up with TRBD2. This CDR3 is 16 amino acids long. Germline CDR1 SGHNT, CDR2 YYREEE (reference sequence). Germline trimming cut 0 bases from V and 2 bases from J; bases unmatched to any gene: 1. In DNA form, the CDR3 reads TGTGCCAGCAGCTTGGGGACTAGCGGGGGTCAAGAGACCCAGTACTTC. Protein: CASSLGTSGGQETQYF.

The chain is built from TRBV9 and TRBJ2-7; 7 bases are a match to TRBD2. V gave up 6 bases and J gave up 3 bases; unmatched junction bases: 12. Germline-derived CDR1 and CDR2 are SGDLS and YYNGEE. The CDR3 runs to 15 residues. The CDR3 coding sequence is TGTGCCAGCACCCCGTCGGGAGGATCCTACTACGAGCAGTACTTC. It encodes CASTPSGGSYYEQYF.

In the case of this clone: At one end the junction does not follow the germline gene, possibly because of a read error. The J gene is TRBJ2-2, the V gene TRBV18; the D gene is possibly TRBD1 (6 bases). Germline CDR1 and CDR2: KGHSH and LQKENI. The CDR3 is 16 amino acids. The CDR3 nucleotides read TGTGCCAGCACACCCTGGACAGATTCGGACGCCGGGGAGCTGTTTTTT. Protein: CASTPWTDSDAGELFF. The entire variable domain, with the rest obtained from reference TRBV18 and TRBJ2-2, is as follows: NAGVMQNPRHLVRRRGQEARLRCSPMKGHSHVYWYRQLPEEGLKFMVYLQKENIIDESGMPKERFSAEFPKEGPSILRIQQVVRGDSAAYFCASTPWTDSDAGELFFGEGSRLTVL.

The chain links TRBV6-2 or TRBV6-3 to TRBJ2-7; possibly TRBD2 for D (6 bases). CDR1 and CDR2 (germline): MNHEY, SVGEGT. This CDR3 has 15 amino acids. V gave up 6 bases and J gave up 4 bases, with 19 bases separating them. The CDR3 loop is CASSTPQEGRYEQYF. CDR3 in DNA: TGTGCCAGCAGCACCCCACAGGAGGGAAGGTACGAGCAGTACTTC.

The chain employs TRBV7-6 and TRBJ2-1, with a tentative D call TRBD2 (5 bases). Germline V gene sequence: CDR1 SGHVS, CDR2 FNYEAQ. V was clipped by 5 bases and J by 3 bases, with 8 bases between them. The CDR3 length is 13 residues. The CDR3 DNA reads TGTGCCAGCAGCCCCGCGGGCTACAATGAGCAGTTCTTC. Translated: CASSPAGYNEQFF.

The genes are TRBV7-2 and TRBJ2-3; 14 nucleotides align to TRBD2. The CDR3 consists of 17 residues. The germline gives CDR1 SGHTA, CDR2 FQGNSA. V dropped 5 bases and J dropped 2; count of bases not matched to a gene: 6. CDR3 coding DNA: TGTGCCAGCAGCCCCGAGGGACTAGCGGGGGACACAGATACGCAGTATTTT. Its protein is CASSPEGLAGDTDTQYF.

This chain joins TRBV2 and TRBJ2-3; no reliable D call. Trimming cost V 2 bases and J 3 bases, with 9 bases left between them. Germline loops: CDR1 SNHLY, CDR2 FYNNEI. CDR3 length: 14 amino acids. The CDR3 nucleotides read TGTGCCAGCAGTGAACGCAGGAATACAGATACGCAGTATTTT. This encodes CASSERRNTDTQYF.

The chain joins TRBV28 to TRBJ1-1, with 10 bases identical to TRBD1. The CDR3 is 15 residues long. The junction had 11 bases not matched to a gene; V was cut back by 2 bases and J by 11 bases. Germline assignment: CDR1 MDHEN and CDR2 SYDVKM. The CDR3 spells CASSLRSGTGVWAFF. CDR3 in DNA: TGTGCCAGCAGTTTACGAAGCGGGACAGGGGTGTGGGCTTTCTTT.

The CDR3: CASSQVSGGLKGSKNIQYF. CDR3 coding DNA: TGTGCCAGCAGCCAAGTGAGCGGGGGGCTCAAAGGGTCCAAAAACATTCAGTACTTC. The chain recombines TRBV4-2 with TRBJ2-4; 9 bases are a match to TRBD2. Germline assignment: CDR1 LGHNA and CDR2 YNFKEQ. This CDR3 comprises 19 residues. After removal of 1 base from V and 2 bases from J, the junction contained 12 bases not matched to a gene.

V and J are TRBV10-2 and TRBJ1-1, with 7 bases that match TRBD1. The CDR3 extends over 15 amino acids. From germline, CDR1 is WSHSY and CDR2 SAAADI. Trimming cost V 6 bases and J 4 bases; bases outside gene matches: 11. The CDR3 nucleotides read TGCGCCAGCAGCTCGGAGGGCAGGGGGTCCACTGAAGCTTTCTTT. It translates to CASSSEGRGSTEAFF.